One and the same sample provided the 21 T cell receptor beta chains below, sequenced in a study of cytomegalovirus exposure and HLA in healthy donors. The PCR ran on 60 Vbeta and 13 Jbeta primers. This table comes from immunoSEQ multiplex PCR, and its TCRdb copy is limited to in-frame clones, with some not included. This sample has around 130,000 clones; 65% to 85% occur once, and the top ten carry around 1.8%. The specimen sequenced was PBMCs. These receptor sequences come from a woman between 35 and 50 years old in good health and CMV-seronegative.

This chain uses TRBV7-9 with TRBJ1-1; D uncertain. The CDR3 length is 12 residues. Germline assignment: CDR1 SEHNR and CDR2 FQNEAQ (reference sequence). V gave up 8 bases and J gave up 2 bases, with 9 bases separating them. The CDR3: CASGRDNTEAFF. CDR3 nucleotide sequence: TGTGCCAGCGGCCGGGATAACACTGAAGCTTTCTTT.

The CDR3 DNA reads as TGTGCCAGCAGCCCTCGGACAGGGAGTGAAAAACTGTTTTTT. The encoded protein is CASSPRTGSEKLFF. V is TRBV7-9 and J is TRBJ1-4; 8 bases map to TRBD1. Unmatched junction bases numbered 6, after V lost 5 bases and J lost 7 bases. The germline gives CDR1 SEHNR, CDR2 FQNEAQ (reference sequence). The CDR3 extends over 14 amino acids.

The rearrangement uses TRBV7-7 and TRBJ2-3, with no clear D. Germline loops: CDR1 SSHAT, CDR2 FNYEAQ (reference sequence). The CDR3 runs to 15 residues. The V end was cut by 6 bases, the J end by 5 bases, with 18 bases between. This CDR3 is CASSPGLGPGDTQYF. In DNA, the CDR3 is TGTGCCAGCAGTCCGGGTCTTGGCCCGGGAGATACGCAGTATTTT.

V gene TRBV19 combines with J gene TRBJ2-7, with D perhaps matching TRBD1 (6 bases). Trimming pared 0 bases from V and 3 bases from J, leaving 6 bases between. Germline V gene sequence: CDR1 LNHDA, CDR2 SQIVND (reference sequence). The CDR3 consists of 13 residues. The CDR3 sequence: CASSIDRGYEQYF. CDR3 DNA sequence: TGTGCCAGTAGTATAGACAGGGGCTACGAGCAGTACTTC.

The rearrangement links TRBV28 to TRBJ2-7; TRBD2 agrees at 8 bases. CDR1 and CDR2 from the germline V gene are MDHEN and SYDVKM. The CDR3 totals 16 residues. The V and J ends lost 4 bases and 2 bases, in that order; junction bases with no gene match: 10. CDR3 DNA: TGTGCCAGCAGTTCCCCTCCTAAGCGGGGGACCTACGAGCAGTACTTC. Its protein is CASSSPPKRGTYEQYF.

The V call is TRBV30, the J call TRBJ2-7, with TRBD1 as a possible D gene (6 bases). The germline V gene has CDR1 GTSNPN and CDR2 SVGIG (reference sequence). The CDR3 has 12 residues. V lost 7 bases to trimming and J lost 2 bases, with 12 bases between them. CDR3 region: CASSGTPYEQYF. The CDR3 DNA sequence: TGTGCCTCATCCGGGACACCCTACGAGCAGTACTTC.

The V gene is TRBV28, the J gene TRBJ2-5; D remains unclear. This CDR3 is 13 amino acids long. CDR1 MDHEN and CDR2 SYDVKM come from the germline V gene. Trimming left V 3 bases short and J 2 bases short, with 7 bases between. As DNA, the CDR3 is TGTGCCAGCAGTTTCCCGGGTCAAGAGACCCAGTACTTC. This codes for CASSFPGQETQYF. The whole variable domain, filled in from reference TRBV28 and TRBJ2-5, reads DVKVTQSSRYLVKRTGEKVFLECVQDMDHENMFWYRQDPGLGLRLIYFSYDVKMKEKGDIPEGYSVSREKKERFSLILESASTNQTSMYLCASSFPGQETQYFGPGTRLLVL.

The CDR3 loop is CASLEGGEQYF. CDR3 nucleotide sequence: TGTGCCAGCTTAGAAGGGGGGGAGCAGTACTTC. The V and J genes are TRBV6-5 and TRBJ2-5; D might be TRBD2 (7 bases). The CDR3 runs to 11 residues. Trimming pared 8 bases from V and 11 bases from J, leaving 15 bases between. The germline V gene has CDR1 MNHEY and CDR2 SVGAGI.

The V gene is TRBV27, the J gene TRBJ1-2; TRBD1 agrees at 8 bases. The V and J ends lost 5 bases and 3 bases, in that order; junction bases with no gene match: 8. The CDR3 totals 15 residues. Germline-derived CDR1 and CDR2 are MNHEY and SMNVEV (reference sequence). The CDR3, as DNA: TGTGCCAGCAGTGCCCCCGGGACAGGTGACTATGGCTACACCTTC. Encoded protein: CASSAPGTGDYGYTF.

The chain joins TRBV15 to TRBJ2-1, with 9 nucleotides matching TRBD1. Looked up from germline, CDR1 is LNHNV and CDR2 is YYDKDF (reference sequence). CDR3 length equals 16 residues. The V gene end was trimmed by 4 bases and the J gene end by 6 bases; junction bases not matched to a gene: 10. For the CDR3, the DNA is TGTGCCACCAGCATTGAAGGGACAGGGAAAGGCAATGAGCAGTTCTTC. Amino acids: CATSIEGTGKGNEQFF. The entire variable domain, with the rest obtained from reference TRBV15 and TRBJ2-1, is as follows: DAMVIQNPRYQVTQFGKPVTLSCSQTLNHNVMYWYQQKSSQAPKLLFHYYDKDFNNEADTPDNFQSRRPNTSFCFLDIRSPGLGDTAMYLCATSIEGTGKGNEQFFGPGTRLTVL.

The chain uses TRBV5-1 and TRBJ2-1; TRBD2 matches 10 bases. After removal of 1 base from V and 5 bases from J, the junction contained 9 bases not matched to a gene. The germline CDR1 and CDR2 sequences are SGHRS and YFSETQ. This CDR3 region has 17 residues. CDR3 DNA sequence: TGCGCCAGCAGCTTGTATGGTCTAGCGGGAGCCAACAATGAGCAGTTCTTC. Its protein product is CASSLYGLAGANNEQFF.

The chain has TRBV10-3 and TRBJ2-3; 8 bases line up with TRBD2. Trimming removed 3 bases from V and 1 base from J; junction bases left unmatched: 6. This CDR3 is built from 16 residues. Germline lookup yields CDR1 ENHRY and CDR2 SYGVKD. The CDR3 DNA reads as TGTGCCATCAGTGACGATACTAGCGGAGGCACAGATACGCAGTATTTT. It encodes CAISDDTSGGTDTQYF.

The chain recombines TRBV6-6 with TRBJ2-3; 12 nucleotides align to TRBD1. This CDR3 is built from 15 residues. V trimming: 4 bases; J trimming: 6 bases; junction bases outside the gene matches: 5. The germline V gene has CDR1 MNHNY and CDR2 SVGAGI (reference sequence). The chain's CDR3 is CASSSGQGAADTQYF. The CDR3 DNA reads TGTGCCAGCAGTTCGGGACAGGGGGCAGCGGATACGCAGTATTTT.

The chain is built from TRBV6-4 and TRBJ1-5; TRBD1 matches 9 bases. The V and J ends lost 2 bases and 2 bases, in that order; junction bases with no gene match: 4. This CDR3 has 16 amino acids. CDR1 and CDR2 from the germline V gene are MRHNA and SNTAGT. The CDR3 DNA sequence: TGTGCCAGCAGTGACAGGGGACAGGGTGGCAATCAGCCCCAGCATTTT. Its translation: CASSDRGQGGNQPQHF.

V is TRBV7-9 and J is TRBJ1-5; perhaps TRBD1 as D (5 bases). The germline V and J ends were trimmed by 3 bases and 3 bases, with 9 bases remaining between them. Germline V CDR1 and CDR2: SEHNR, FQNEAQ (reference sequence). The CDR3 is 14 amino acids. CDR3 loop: CASSFPQANQPQHF. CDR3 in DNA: TGTGCCAGCAGCTTCCCACAGGCCAATCAGCCCCAGCATTTT.

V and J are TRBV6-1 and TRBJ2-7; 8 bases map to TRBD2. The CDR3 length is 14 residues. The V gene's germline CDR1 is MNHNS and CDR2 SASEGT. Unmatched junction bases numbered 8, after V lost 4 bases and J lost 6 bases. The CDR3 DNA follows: TGTGCCAGCAGTGCCCCACGGGGGGGCACCGAGCAGTACTTC. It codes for CASSAPRGGTEQYF.

The CDR3 nucleotides read TGTGCCAGCAGTTACTGGGCTAGCGGGAGTTACAATGAGCAGTTCTTC. This translates into CASSYWASGSYNEQFF. This sequence joins TRBV6-5 and TRBJ2-1; 10 nucleotides match TRBD2. The CDR3 is 16 residues long. Germline V CDR1 and CDR2: MNHEY, SVGAGI. Trimming took 1 base from V and 4 from J; bases not matched to a gene: 4.

The CDR3 loop reads CASSFRVAGGNEQYF. The CDR3 nucleotides are TGTGCCAGCAGTTTTCGGGTTGCAGGGGGTAACGAGCAGTACTTC. The chain links TRBV27 to TRBJ2-7, with TRBD1 identical over 7 bases. Trimming took 3 bases from V and 5 from J; bases not matched to a gene: 10. Germline V gene sequence: CDR1 MNHEY, CDR2 SMNVEV (reference sequence). This CDR3 has 15 amino acids.

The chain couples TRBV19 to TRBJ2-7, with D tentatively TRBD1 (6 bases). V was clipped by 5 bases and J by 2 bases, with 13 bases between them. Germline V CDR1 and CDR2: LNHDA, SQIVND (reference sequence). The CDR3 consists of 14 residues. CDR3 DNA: TGTGCCAGTAGTTCTAACAGGGTCCCCTACGAGCAGTACTTC. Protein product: CASSSNRVPYEQYF.

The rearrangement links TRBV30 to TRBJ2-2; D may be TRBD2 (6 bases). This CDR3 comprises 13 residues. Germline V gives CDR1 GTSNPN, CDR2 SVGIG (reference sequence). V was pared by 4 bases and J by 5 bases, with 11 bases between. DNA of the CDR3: TGTGCCTGGACCACCGGGACTACCGGGGAGCTGTTTTTT. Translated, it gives CAWTTGTTGELFF. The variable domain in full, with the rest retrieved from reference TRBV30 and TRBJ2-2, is SQTIHQWPATLVQPVGSPLSLECTVEGTSNPNLYWYRQAAGRGLQLLFYSVGIGQISSEVPQNLSASRPQDRQFILSSKKLLLSDSGFYLCAWTTGTTGELFFGEGSRLTVL.

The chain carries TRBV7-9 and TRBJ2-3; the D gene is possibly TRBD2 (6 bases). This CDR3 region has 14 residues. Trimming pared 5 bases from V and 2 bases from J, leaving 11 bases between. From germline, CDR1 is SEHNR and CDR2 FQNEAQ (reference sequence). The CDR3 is CASSISGYTDTQYF. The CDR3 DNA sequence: TGTGCCAGCAGCATAAGCGGGTACACAGATACGCAGTATTTT.